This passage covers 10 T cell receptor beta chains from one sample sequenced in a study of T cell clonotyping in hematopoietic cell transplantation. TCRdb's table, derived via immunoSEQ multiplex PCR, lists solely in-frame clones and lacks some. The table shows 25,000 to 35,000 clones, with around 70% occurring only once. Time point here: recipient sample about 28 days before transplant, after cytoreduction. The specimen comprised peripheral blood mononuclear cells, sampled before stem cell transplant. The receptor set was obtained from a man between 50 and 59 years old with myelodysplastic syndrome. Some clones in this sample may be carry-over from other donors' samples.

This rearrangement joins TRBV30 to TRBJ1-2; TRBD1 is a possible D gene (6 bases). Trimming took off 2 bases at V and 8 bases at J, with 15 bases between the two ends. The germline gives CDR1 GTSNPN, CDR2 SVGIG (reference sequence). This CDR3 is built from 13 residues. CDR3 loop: CAWSLRGGYGYTF. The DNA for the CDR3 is TGTGCCTGGAGTTTGAGGGGGGGATACGGCTACACCTTC.

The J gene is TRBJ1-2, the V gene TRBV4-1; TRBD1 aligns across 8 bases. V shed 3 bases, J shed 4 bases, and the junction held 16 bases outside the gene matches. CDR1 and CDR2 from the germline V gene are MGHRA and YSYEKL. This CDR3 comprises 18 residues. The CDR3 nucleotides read TGCGCCAGCAGCCACGGACAGGGCGGATTTGAGTTGAGCTATGGCTACACCTTC. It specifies CASSHGQGGFELSYGYTF.

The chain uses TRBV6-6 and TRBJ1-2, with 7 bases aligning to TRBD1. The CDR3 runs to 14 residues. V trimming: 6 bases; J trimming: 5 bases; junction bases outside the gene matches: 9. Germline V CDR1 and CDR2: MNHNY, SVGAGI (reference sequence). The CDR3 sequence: CASSPRDSTYGYTF. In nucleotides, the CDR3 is TGTGCCAGCAGCCCCCGGGACAGTACTTATGGCTACACCTTC.

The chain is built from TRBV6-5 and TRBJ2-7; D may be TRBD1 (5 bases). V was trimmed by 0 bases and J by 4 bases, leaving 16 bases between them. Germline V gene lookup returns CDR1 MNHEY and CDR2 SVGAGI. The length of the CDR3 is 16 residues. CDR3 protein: CASSYSIPTATYEQYF. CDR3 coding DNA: TGTGCCAGCAGTTACTCTATTCCGACAGCTACTTACGAGCAGTACTTC.

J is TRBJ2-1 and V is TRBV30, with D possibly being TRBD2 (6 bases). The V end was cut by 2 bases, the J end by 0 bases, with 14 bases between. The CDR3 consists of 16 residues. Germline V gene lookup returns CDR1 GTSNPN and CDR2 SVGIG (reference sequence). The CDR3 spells CAWSPPAGFSYNEQFF. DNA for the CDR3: TGTGCCTGGAGTCCCCCAGCGGGTTTCTCCTACAATGAGCAGTTCTTC.

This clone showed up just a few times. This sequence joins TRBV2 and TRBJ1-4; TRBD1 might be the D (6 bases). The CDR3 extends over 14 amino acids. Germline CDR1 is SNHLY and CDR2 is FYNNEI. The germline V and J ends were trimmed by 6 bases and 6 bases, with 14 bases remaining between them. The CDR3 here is CASRNRVGDEKLFF. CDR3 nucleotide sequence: TGTGCCAGCAGGAACAGGGTGGGGGATGAAAAACTGTTTTTT. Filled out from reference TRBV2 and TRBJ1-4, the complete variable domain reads EPEVTQTPSHQVTQMGQEVILRCVPISNHLYFYWYRQILGQKVEFLVSFYNNEISEKSEIFDDQFSVERPDGSNFTLKIRSTKLEDSAMYFCASRNRVGDEKLFFGSGTQLSVL.

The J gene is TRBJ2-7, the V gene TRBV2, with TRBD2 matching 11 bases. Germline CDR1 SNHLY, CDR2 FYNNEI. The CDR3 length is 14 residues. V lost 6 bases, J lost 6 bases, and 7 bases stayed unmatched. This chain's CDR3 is CASSPTSGVGEQYF. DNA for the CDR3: TGTGCCAGCAGCCCGACTAGCGGGGTGGGCGAGCAGTACTTC. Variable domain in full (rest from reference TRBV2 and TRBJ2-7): EPEVTQTPSHQVTQMGQEVILRCVPISNHLYFYWYRQILGQKVEFLVSFYNNEISEKSEIFDDQFSVERPDGSNFTLKIRSTKLEDSAMYFCASSPTSGVGEQYFGPGTRLTVT.

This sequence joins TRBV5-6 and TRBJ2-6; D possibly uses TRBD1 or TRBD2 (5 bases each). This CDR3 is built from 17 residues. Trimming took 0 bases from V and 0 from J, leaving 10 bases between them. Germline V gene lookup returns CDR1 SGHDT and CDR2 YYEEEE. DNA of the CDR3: TGTGCCAGCAGCTTGGGGGGACGGAACTCTGGGGCCAACGTCCTGACTTTC. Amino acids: CASSLGGRNSGANVLTF. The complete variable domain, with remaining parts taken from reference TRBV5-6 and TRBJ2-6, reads DAGVTQSPTHLIKTRGQQVTLRCSPKSGHDTVSWYQQALGQGPQFIFQYYEEEERQRGNFPDRFSGHQFPNYSSELNVNALLLGDSALYLCASSLGGRNSGANVLTFGAGSRLTVL.

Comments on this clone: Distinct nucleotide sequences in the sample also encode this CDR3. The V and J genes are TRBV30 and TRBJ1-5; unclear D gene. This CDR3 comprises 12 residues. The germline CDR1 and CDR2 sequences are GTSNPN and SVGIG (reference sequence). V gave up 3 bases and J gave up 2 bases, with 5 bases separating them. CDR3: CAWSRGNQPQHF. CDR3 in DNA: TGTGCCTGGAGCCGGGGCAATCAGCCCCAGCATTTT.

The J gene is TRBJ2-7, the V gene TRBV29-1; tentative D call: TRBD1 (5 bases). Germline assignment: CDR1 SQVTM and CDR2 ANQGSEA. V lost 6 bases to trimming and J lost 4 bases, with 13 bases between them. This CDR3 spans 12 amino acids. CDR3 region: CSVETDRYEQYF. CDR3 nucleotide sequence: TGCAGCGTAGAGACCGACAGATACGAGCAGTACTTC.